Below are 19 T cell receptor beta chains sequenced from a single sample in a study of tumor-infiltrating lymphocytes in primary liver carcinoma. TCR beta cDNA came from about 500 ng total RNA, primed with a constant-region primer. Libraries of TCR beta came from three nested multiplex PCR rounds with slightly modified ARM-PCR. With TRBV1-TRBV30 forward primers and a C-beta reverse primer, the first two PCR rounds were run for around 10 cycles each. TCRdb ran MiXCR on the multiplex PCR reads and lists one entry per CDR3 protein. The table shows 100,000 to 150,000 distinct CDR3 sequences, with 55% to 75% occurring only once. Co-extracted RNA and DNA came from approximately 20-30 mg of unsorted bulk tissue. Sequencing input: liver tumor tissue from sampling region 3. As to subset: tumor region T3, left-lateral pole. The source is a woman in her sixties or seventies with primary liver carcinoma and hepatitis B virus infection.

The chain joins TRBV28 to TRBJ2-6, with D possibly matching TRBD2 (7 bases). CDR1 MDHEN and CDR2 SYDVKM come from the germline V gene. CDR3 length: 16 amino acids. Trimming shortened V by 5 bases and J by 2 bases, and 13 bases separated the two germline ends. The CDR3 region is CASSKRGGTGANVLTF. Here the CDR3 DNA reads TGTGCCAGCAGTAAAAGGGGGGGCACTGGGGCCAACGTCCTGACTTTC.

CDR3 sequence: CASKRDNSYEQYF. CDR3 nucleotide sequence: TGCGCCAGCAAAAGGGATAACTCCTACGAGCAGTACTTC. The V gene is TRBV5-1, the J gene TRBJ2-7; D not certain. Deletions cut 6 bases from V and 0 bases from J, with 10 bases between. Germline assignment: CDR1 SGHRS and CDR2 YFSETQ. The CDR3 totals 13 residues. Together with reference TRBV5-1 and TRBJ2-7, the CDR3 gives the full variable domain: KAGVTQTPRYLIKTRGQQVTLSCSPISGHRSVSWYQQTPGQGLQFLFEYFSETQRNKGNFPGRFSGRQFSNSRSEMNVSTLELGDSALYLCASKRDNSYEQYFGPGTRLTVT.

For this clonotype: This clone may be a read error of a much larger clone one base away. The J gene is TRBJ2-5, the V gene TRBV18; perhaps D is TRBD1 or TRBD2 (5 bases each). CDR3 length: 14 amino acids. Germline CDR1 is KGHSH and CDR2 is LQKENI. Between the trimmed V and J ends, which lost 5 bases and 3 bases, there was a span of 13 bases. CDR3 in DNA: TGTGCCAGCTCAGGGACCGTGGCCAAAGAGACCCAGTACTTC. Translating gives CASSGTVAKETQYF.

Of note for this clonotype: This may stem from a read error, because a much larger clone lies one nucleotide away. CDR3 in amino acids: CASSLAWTVGGYTF. The CDR3 coding sequence is TGTGCCAGCAGCTTAGCCTGGACAGTGGGAGGCTACACCTTC. The J gene is TRBJ1-2, the V gene TRBV7-8; tentatively, D is TRBD1 (6 bases). V was pared by 0 bases and J by 8 bases, with 13 bases between. The CDR3 sequence is 14 residues long. Germline lookup yields CDR1 SGHVS and CDR2 FQNEAQ.

In the case of this clonotype: At one end the junction does not follow the germline gene, possibly because of a read error. The chain joins TRBV6-1 to TRBJ2-7; D possibly corresponds to TRBD2 (6 bases). Per the germline V gene, CDR1 is MNHNS and CDR2 is SASEGT. The CDR3 contains 16 residues. CDR3 coding DNA: TGTGCCAGTAGCATTCGGAGGACTATCATTGGGGACGAGCAGTGCTTC. Its translation: CASSIRRTIIGDEQCF.

The rearrangement uses TRBV6-5 and TRBJ2-7, with D maybe TRBD1 (6 bases). Germline CDR1 MNHEY, CDR2 SVGAGI. The CDR3 sequence is 13 residues long. V shed 7 bases and J shed 6 bases, with 16 bases lying between them. CDR3 DNA sequence: TGTGCCAGCAATCGCCCTCAGGGGAGCGAGCAGTACTTC. The encoded protein is CASNRPQGSEQYF.

This clonotype occurred a few times. The junction shows a germline mismatch at one end, possibly a read error. The chain links TRBV7-3 to TRBJ2-1; D gene ambiguous. Germline V gene data show CDR1 as SGHTA and CDR2 as FQGTGA. This CDR3 region has 15 residues. The chain's CDR3 is CSSSSDLGGNNEQFF. CDR3 nucleotides: TGTTCCAGCAGCTCCGACCTAGGTGGGAACAATGAGCAGTTCTTC.

This clonotype showed up many times. This chain uses TRBV5-1 with TRBJ2-2; 7 nucleotides match TRBD2. Per the germline V gene, CDR1 is SGHRS and CDR2 is YFSETQ. This CDR3 is built from 15 residues. V was pared by 6 bases and J by 5 bases, with 10 bases of the junction left unmatched. CDR3: CASKPLLRGTGELFF. The CDR3 nucleotides read TGCGCCAGCAAACCCCTATTGCGGGGGACCGGGGAGCTGTTTTTT. Together with reference TRBV5-1 and TRBJ2-2, the CDR3 gives the full variable domain: KAGVTQTPRYLIKTRGQQVTLSCSPISGHRSVSWYQQTPGQGLQFLFEYFSETQRNKGNFPGRFSGRQFSNSRSEMNVSTLELGDSALYLCASKPLLRGTGELFFGEGSRLTVL.

The chain recombines TRBV12-3 or TRBV12-4 with TRBJ2-3; D is perhaps TRBD2 (6 bases). CDR3 size: 14 residues. With 7 bases removed from V and 6 bases from J, the gap between germline ends came to 17 bases. CDR3 residues: CASKKLAGGDTQYF. For the CDR3, the DNA is TGTGCCAGCAAAAAACTAGCAGGAGGTGATACGCAGTATTTT.

This clonotype has at least ten counts. This rearrangement joins TRBV29-1 to TRBJ2-7; 8 bases are shared with TRBD1. CDR3 length equals 13 residues. The V and J ends lost 2 bases and 4 bases, in that order; junction bases with no gene match: 4. Germline loops: CDR1 SQVTM, CDR2 ANQGSEA. CDR3 residues: CSVENTGGYEQYF. The CDR3 nucleotides are TGCAGCGTTGAAAATACAGGGGGGTACGAGCAGTACTTC.

The chain combines TRBV11-2 with TRBJ2-1; 7 nucleotides line up with TRBD2. The CDR3 contains 16 residues. Germline V gives CDR1 SGHAT, CDR2 FQNNGV. J gave up 7 bases and V 1 base, and 10 bases lay outside the gene matches. In nucleotides, the CDR3 is TGTGCCAGCAGCTTAGCGGGGGGTCAGATGAGGAATGAGCAGTTCTTC. This codes for CASSLAGGQMRNEQFF.

This clonotype qualifies as medium-sized. The J gene is TRBJ2-1, the V gene TRBV11-2; 8 nucleotides agree with TRBD2. The germline gives CDR1 SGHAT, CDR2 FQNNGV. The CDR3 sequence is 17 residues long. Germline trimming cut 5 bases from V and 9 bases from J; bases unmatched to any gene: 18. The CDR3 region has the DNA TGTGCCAGCAGCCCTGGACTAGCTCGGGGCGGTAAAGGTGAGCAGTTCTTC. The encoded protein is CASSPGLARGGKGEQFF.

As to this clonotype: Its ends do not fully match the called genes, so a read error is possible. The chain uses TRBV20-1 and TRBJ2-1; D is uncertain. The CDR3 length is 13 residues. Germline CDR1 DFQATT, CDR2 SNEGSKA (reference sequence). The CDR3 nucleotides read TGCAGAGCTAGAGTTGCTGAATACAATGAGCAGTTCTTC. It is translated as CRARVAEYNEQFF.

This clonotype appeared a few times. This chain connects TRBV28 to TRBJ2-1, with 8 bases aligning to TRBD2. Looked up from germline, CDR1 is MDHEN and CDR2 is SYDVKM. V dropped 6 bases and J dropped 0; count of bases not matched to a gene: 4. This CDR3 comprises 15 residues. CDR3 protein: CASRMSGGSYNEQFF. Here the CDR3 DNA reads TGTGCCAGCAGAATGAGCGGGGGCTCCTACAATGAGCAGTTCTTC.

The chain recombines TRBV7-8 with TRBJ2-7; 15 bases map to TRBD2. The CDR3 is made up of 17 amino acids. Germline CDR1 is SGHVS and CDR2 is FQNEAQ. Trimming cost V 6 bases and J 2 bases; bases outside gene matches: 8. CDR3 sequence: CASSMGTSGRFTYEQYF. In DNA, the CDR3 is TGTGCCAGCAGTATGGGGACTAGCGGGAGGTTTACCTACGAGCAGTACTTC.

This clonotype was observed a handful of times. The genes are TRBV10-3 and TRBJ2-3; 7 bases align to TRBD1. Germline values: CDR1 ENHRY, CDR2 SYGVKD. Unmatched junction bases numbered 9, after V lost 3 bases and J lost 6 bases. The CDR3 contains 15 residues. CDR3 region: CAISERQGVGDTQYF. Here the CDR3 DNA reads TGTGCCATCAGTGAACGACAGGGTGTTGGGGATACGCAGTATTTT.

As concerns this clonotype: At one boundary the junction diverges from the germline segment, which might be a read error. The V and J genes are TRBV6-5 and TRBJ2-2; possibly TRBD2 for D (6 bases). This CDR3 comprises 16 residues. Germline assignment: CDR1 MNHEY and CDR2 SVGAGI. The CDR3 region has the DNA TGTGCCATCCGACCGGGACTCCAAACGAACACCGGGGAGCGGTTATTT. Its protein product is CAIRPGLQTNTGERLF.

Worth noting for this clonotype: Given a much more abundant clone one base away, this may be a read error. No conserved phenylalanine or tryptophan is present at the end of the CDR3, so a read error is the likely explanation. The rearrangement joins TRBV5-4 to TRBJ2-3, with 9 bases fitting TRBD2. Germline lookup yields CDR1 SGHNT and CDR2 YYREEE (reference sequence). CDR3 length: 15 residues. V shed 0 bases and J 4 bases; nucleotides not matched to a gene: 3. The CDR3 is CASSLGGGDADTQYS. CDR3 in DNA: TGTGCCAGCAGCTTGGGCGGGGGGGACGCAGATACGCAGTATTCT.

Of note for this clonotype: One junction end disagrees with the germline gene, perhaps due to a read error. The V call is TRBV6-5, the J call TRBJ2-7; tentative D call: TRBD1 (5 bases). This CDR3 has 15 amino acids. Germline assignment: CDR1 MNHEY and CDR2 SVGAGI. The CDR3 spells CTSSYTGEQAYQQYF. The CDR3 DNA reads as TGTACCAGCAGCTACACAGGAGAACAGGCCTACCAGCAGTACTTC.